This T cell receptor (beta chain) was retrieved from a study of T cell changes during pregnancy in multiple sclerosis. Germline values: CDR1 MNHEY, CDR2 SMNVEV (reference sequence). The V and J ends lost 7 bases and 4 bases respectively, with 16 bases between them. There are 14 residues in the CDR3. Profiling relied on immunoSEQ multiplex PCR, and the TCRdb table lists in-frame clones only, not all of them. Seen here are some 120,000 clones, about 96% observed once, and the top ten hold over 0.35%. The TCR originated in a female donor with multiple sclerosis, enrolled in a pregnancy study. The specimen was peripheral blood, collected after pregnancy. This chain connects TRBV27 to TRBJ1-2; D may be TRBD1 (5 bases). CDR3 region: CASKPLQAVYGYTF. CDR3 nucleotides: TGTGCCAGCAAACCCCTACAGGCAGTCTATGGCTACACCTTC.